This T cell receptor (beta chain) derives from a study of blood T cells in healthy people across ages. General study findings and limits: PBMCs were not sorted, which prevented a conclusive comparison of naive versus antigen-experienced cells. Higher naive T cell percentage went strongly together with higher TCR beta diversity. Observed TCR beta diversity per million T cells went down as age went up. This fall followed a roughly linear course with age.

The V end lost 5 bases, the J end lost 2 bases, and 19 bases lay between the germline ends. CDR3 length equals 15 residues. Germline V gene lookup returns CDR1 DFQATT and CDR2 SNEGSKA (reference sequence). Total RNA was isolated from each sample in quantities of at least 5.5 micrograms. A remark on this clonotype: Antigen: not known.

A J-beta primer mix and a sample-barcoded 5' primer were used in a second PCR of about 7 to 12 cycles. TCRdb recomputed calls from the 5' RACE reads with MiXCR, one row per CDR3 protein. The table lists more than 700,000 distinct CDR3 sequences, approximately 53% of them singletons, with roughly 40% in the top ten. The V gene is TRBV20-1, the J gene TRBJ2-7, with D perhaps TRBD1 (6 bases). The sequence came from a man aged 80 or over in good health. The sample taken for sequencing was blood. The CDR3 protein is CSAQPRDIATYEQYF. The CDR3 nucleotides are TGCAGTGCTCAACCTCGGGACATAGCTACCTACGAGCAGTACTTC.